The present TCR beta chain was sequenced within a study of response to subunit inactivated influenza vaccine. Findings and limits, study-wide: Each seasonal influenza vaccination recruits few new T cells, the authors suggested.

TCRdb itself ran the RT-PCR reads through MiXCR, one entry per CDR3 protein. Of hundreds of thousands of distinct CDR3 sequences listed, around 25% are singletons. On this clonotype itself: Its specificity is not known.

Trimming left V 7 bases short and J 2 bases short, with 16 bases between. CDR3 length: 16 amino acids. Germline V gene lookup returns CDR1 KGHDR and CDR2 SFDVKD. Sequencing was performed on CD4+ T cells sorted from PBMCs, taken roughly 5 days after vaccination. V is TRBV24-1 and J is TRBJ2-2; possible D gene TRBD1, 6 bases. The clonotype originates from a man aged 45-65 years who received an inactivated influenza vaccine. Written as DNA, the CDR3 is TGTGCCACCAGATCGGGTCGGGACACCAACACCGGGGAGCTGTTTTTT. Its translation: CATRSGRDTNTGELFF.